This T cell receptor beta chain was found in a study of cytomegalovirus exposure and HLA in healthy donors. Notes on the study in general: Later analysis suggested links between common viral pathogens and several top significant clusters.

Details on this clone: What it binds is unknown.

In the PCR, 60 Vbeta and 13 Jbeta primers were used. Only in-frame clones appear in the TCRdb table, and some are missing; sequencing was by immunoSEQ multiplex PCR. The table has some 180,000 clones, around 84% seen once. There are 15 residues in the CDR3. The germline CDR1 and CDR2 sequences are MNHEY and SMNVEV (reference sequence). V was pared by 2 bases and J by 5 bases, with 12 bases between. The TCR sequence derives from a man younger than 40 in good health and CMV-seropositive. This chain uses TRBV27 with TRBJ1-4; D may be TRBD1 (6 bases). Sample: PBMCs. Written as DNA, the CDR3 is TGTGCCAGCAGTTTACAGGGGTGGGGAAATGAAAAACTGTTTTTT. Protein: CASSLQGWGNEKLFF.